The T cell receptor beta chain under discussion was sequenced for a study of human T cells and chemical hapten exposure. This clonotype was detected a few times. No antigen is known for it. This CDR3 spans 15 amino acids. Trimming left V 1 base short and J 5 bases short, with 12 bases between. Germline V gives CDR1 LGHNA, CDR2 YSLEER. Time point: patch test 3, about 24 weeks after DPC sensitization. Specified treatment: therapeutic diphenylcyclopropenone sensitization with weekly scalp DPC. TCRdb independently ran MiXCR on the RACE reads; one entry per CDR3 protein. The repertoire holds 150,000 to 200,000 distinct CDR3 sequences, 28% seen once, with approximately 2.1% in the top ten. General study results and limits: High-frequency TCRs, those above 1 in 1000, stayed the same after DPC sensitization.

The sequence derives from a woman younger than 35 with alopecia areata. Some clones in this sample may be carry-over from other donors' samples. The input for sequencing was whole blood, taken in connection with sensitization to the hapten diphenylcyclopropenone (DPC). This chain connects TRBV4-3 to TRBJ1-5; D not resolved. In nucleotides, the CDR3 is TGCGCCAGCAGCCAAGTAGCAGCCAACCATCAGCCCCAGCATTTT. Translated, it gives CASSQVAANHQPQHF.